This TCR beta chain was sequenced for a study of cytomegalovirus exposure and HLA in healthy donors. Comments on this clone: The antigen remains unidentified.

Study results and limitations: For most TCR sequences rarity was the rule, although some public TCRs occurred in many donors. The study designated some 180 TCR beta chains cytomegalovirus-associated.

CDR3 length: 11 amino acids. Trimming removed 4 bases from V and 5 bases from J, with 5 bases in between. Germline loops: CDR1 PRHDT, CDR2 FYEKMQ (reference sequence). The method was immunoSEQ multiplex PCR; TCRdb's version includes in-frame clones alone and lacks a portion of them. The table has some 150,000 clones, 85% to 90% seen once. The receptor was isolated from a young woman in good health and CMV-seropositive. Material for sequencing was PBMCs. This chain links TRBV13 with TRBJ1-2; D call uncertain. CDR3 nucleotides: TGTGCCAGCAGCTCCCCGTATGGCTACACCTTC. Its translation is CASSSPYGYTF.